These 21 T cell receptor beta chains came from one sample sequenced in a study of cytomegalovirus exposure and HLA in healthy donors (dated by TCRdb to the late 2010s). Library method: the immunoSEQ multiplex PCR assay. TCRdb re-hosts the immuneACCESS table, in-frame sequences only. Its copies lack some clones; in the studies checked, an unresolved V gene accounts for under half of them, and the cause for the rest is not known. For this sample the table gives 250,000 to 350,000 clones, of which more than 80% were detected only once. In total, the top ten clones hold around 0.8% of the sample. Sample: PBMCs. The receptors stem from a woman under 30 in good health and CMV-seronegative.

This chain joins TRBV9 and TRBJ2-3; D gene uncertain. The V gene's germline CDR1 is SGDLS and CDR2 YYNGEE. The CDR3 has 13 residues. V lost 3 bases to trimming and J lost 4 bases, with 9 bases between them. CDR3: CASSASVPDTQYF. The CDR3 DNA reads TGTGCCAGCAGCGCTTCAGTGCCAGATACGCAGTATTTT. Combining the CDR3 with reference TRBV9 and TRBJ2-3 gives the whole variable domain DSGVTQTPKHLITATGQRVTLRCSPRSGDLSVYWYQQSLDQGLQFLIQYYNGEERAKGNILERFSAQQFPDLHSELNLSSLELGDSALYFCASSASVPDTQYFGPGTRLTVL.

The chain is built from TRBV29-1 and TRBJ2-1, with TRBD2 matching 7 bases. Per germline, CDR1 SQVTM and CDR2 ANQGSEA. The CDR3 is made up of 15 amino acids. Losses at the gene ends were 5 bases for V and 4 bases for J; bases not matched to a gene: 11. The CDR3 DNA reads as TGCAGCGTTTTAAGACGGGGGGACGAATACAATGAGCAGTTCTTC. Its translation is CSVLRRGDEYNEQFF.

The CDR3: CASSLTSDSYNEQFF. CDR3 nucleotides: TGCGCCAGCAGCTTGACAAGCGACTCCTACAATGAGCAGTTCTTC. This chain links TRBV5-1 with TRBJ2-1, with unresolved D. The CDR3 contains 15 residues. Germline values: CDR1 SGHRS, CDR2 YFSETQ. The V and J ends lost 1 base and 0 bases respectively, with 8 bases between them.

This clone was counted a few times. The chain couples TRBV7-9 to TRBJ1-2; D not resolved. Germline CDR1 and CDR2: SEHNR and FQNEAQ (reference sequence). V lost 10 bases, J lost 4 bases, and 19 bases lay in between. CDR3 length: 14 residues. The CDR3 protein is CATSTEAAIYGYTF. The DNA for the CDR3 is TGTGCCACCTCAACCGAGGCAGCCATCTATGGCTACACCTTC.

This sequence joins TRBV5-1 and TRBJ2-7; D remains unclear. CDR1 is SGHRS and CDR2 is YFSETQ in the germline V gene. This CDR3 has 13 residues. With 3 bases removed from V and 2 bases from J, the gap between germline ends came to 9 bases. The CDR3 reads CASSSGDTYEQYF. In DNA, the CDR3 is TGCGCCAGCAGCTCAGGTGACACCTACGAGCAGTACTTC.

This clone was picked up one time. The CDR3 DNA reads as TGTGCCAGCAGTTTACAGGGGCCCGGGGAGCTGTTTTTT. It is translated as CASSLQGPGELFF. The chain carries TRBV6-5 and TRBJ2-2; 7 bases are shared with TRBD1. The CDR3 is 13 amino acids. The V and J ends lost 4 bases and 6 bases, in that order; junction bases with no gene match: 2. The V gene's germline CDR1 is MNHEY and CDR2 SVGAGI.

This sequence joins TRBV7-2 and TRBJ2-7, with TRBD2 as a possible D gene (5 bases). V dropped 5 bases and J dropped 6 bases, with 20 bases sitting between them. The CDR3 loop spans 15 amino acids. The germline V gene encodes CDR1 SGHTA and CDR2 FQGNSA. This CDR3 is CASSVDRTSYGEQYF. In DNA, the CDR3 is TGTGCCAGCAGCGTAGACCGGACTTCTTACGGCGAGCAGTACTTC.

The rearrangement links TRBV7-2 to TRBJ1-2; D unresolved. Germline V gene data show CDR1 as SGHTA and CDR2 as FQGNSA. The CDR3 totals 12 residues. V was cut by 2 bases and J by 10 bases, with 11 bases left in between. DNA for the CDR3: TGTGCCAGCAGCTTAAAAGGGAGGCCCTACACCTTC. It specifies CASSLKGRPYTF.

The chain is built from TRBV9 and TRBJ2-1; 12 nucleotides match TRBD2. Germline trimming cut 4 bases from V and 4 bases from J; bases unmatched to any gene: 3. CDR1 is SGDLS and CDR2 is YYNGEE in the germline V gene. This CDR3 is built from 15 residues. CDR3 sequence: CASSLLAGGYNEQFF. The CDR3 DNA reads TGTGCCAGCAGCCTACTAGCGGGAGGTTACAATGAGCAGTTCTTC.

The chain links TRBV20-1 to TRBJ1-1; D remains ambiguous. This CDR3 is built from 10 residues. CDR1 is DFQATT, CDR2 SNEGSKA, per germline (reference sequence). The CDR3 DNA reads as TGCGGGAGCTATCGTACTGAAGCTTTCTTT. As protein: CGSYRTEAFF.

The chain employs TRBV5-1 and TRBJ1-2; D call uncertain. Trimming shortened V by 0 bases and J by 0 bases, and 9 bases separated the two germline ends. The CDR3 is 15 amino acids. Germline CDR1 is SGHRS and CDR2 is YFSETQ. The CDR3 DNA reads as TGCGCCAGCAGCTTGGATGGCGGAGCTAACTATGGCTACACCTTC. Protein: CASSLDGGANYGYTF. The full variable domain, completed using reference TRBV5-1 and TRBJ1-2, is KAGVTQTPRYLIKTRGQQVTLSCSPISGHRSVSWYQQTPGQGLQFLFEYFSETQRNKGNFPGRFSGRQFSNSRSEMNVSTLELGDSALYLCASSLDGGANYGYTFGSGTRLTVV.

Written as DNA, the CDR3 is TGTGCCAGCAGCAAAGTCCGCGGGAGTAGACCAGATACGCAGTATTTT. Translation: CASSKVRGSRPDTQYF. This rearrangement joins TRBV21-1 to TRBJ2-3; whether TRBD2, the table's D call, matches the DNA was not checked. TRBV21-1 is designated a pseudogene. The length of the CDR3 is 16 residues.

CDR3 amino acids: CASSPQSGSSYNEQFF. CDR3 coding DNA: TGTGCCAGCAGTCCCCAGAGCGGGAGCTCCTACAATGAGCAGTTCTTC. The J gene is TRBJ2-1, the V gene TRBV28; TRBD2 matches 8 bases. Looked up from germline, CDR1 is MDHEN and CDR2 is SYDVKM. V was pared by 5 bases and J by 0 bases, with 6 bases of the junction left unmatched. The CDR3 extends over 16 amino acids.

The chain is built from TRBV19 and TRBJ1-1; no definite D call. CDR3 size: 15 residues. Germline CDR1 and CDR2: LNHDA and SQIVND (reference sequence). V lost 0 bases, J lost 4 bases, and 12 bases lay in between. The CDR3: CASSIERVRGTEAFF. The CDR3, as DNA: TGTGCCAGTAGTATAGAGAGGGTGCGTGGCACTGAAGCTTTCTTT. Based on the CDR3 plus reference TRBV19 and TRBJ1-1, the full variable domain is DGGITQSPKYLFRKEGQNVTLSCEQNLNHDAMYWYRQDPGQGLRLIYYSQIVNDFQKGDIAEGYSVSREKKESFPLTVTSAQKNPTAFYLCASSIERVRGTEAFFGQGTRLTVV.

The chain employs TRBV7-9 and TRBJ2-1, with 11 bases lining up with TRBD2. V shed 1 base and J 0 bases; nucleotides not matched to a gene: 8. The V gene's germline CDR1 is SEHNR and CDR2 FQNEAQ (reference sequence). The CDR3 contains 19 residues. This CDR3 is CASSLDLGLAGVSYNEQFF. The CDR3 region has the DNA TGTGCCAGCAGCTTAGACCTTGGACTAGCGGGTGTCTCCTACAATGAGCAGTTCTTC.

This clone was counted once. V is TRBV9 and J is TRBJ2-3, with D possibly TRBD2 on 6 matching bases. V lost 6 bases and J 3 bases, leaving 14 bases between the germline ends. CDR3 length: 14 amino acids. Germline values: CDR1 SGDLS, CDR2 YYNGEE. The CDR3 bases are TGTGCCAGCACCCCGCGGGGCGGAACAGATACGCAGTATTTT. Translating it yields CASTPRGGTDTQYF.

The V gene is TRBV7-3, the J gene TRBJ1-2, with 7 bases identical to TRBD1. Germline lookup yields CDR1 SGHTA and CDR2 FQGTGA. V was clipped by 5 bases and J by 8 bases; unmatched bases: 11. This CDR3 contains 14 residues. The CDR3 is CASSPQGGLGGYTF. The CDR3 DNA follows: TGTGCCAGCAGCCCCCAGGGGGGCCTTGGAGGCTACACCTTC.

The rearrangement joins TRBV6-4 to TRBJ2-1, with D perhaps matching TRBD2 (5 bases). V was shortened by 2 bases and J by 0 bases, with 26 bases between the two germline ends. Germline V gene sequence: CDR1 MRHNA, CDR2 SNTAGT. The CDR3 is made up of 21 amino acids. The DNA for the CDR3 is TGTGCCAGCAGTGACCCGAATCTGGTAGCGCCTACAACCGTCTCCTACAATGAGCAGTTCTTC. Translating gives CASSDPNLVAPTTVSYNEQFF.

The table lists this clone with a count of one. The chain uses TRBV11-2 and TRBJ1-1, with TRBD1 identical over 7 bases. This CDR3 is built from 14 residues. Trimming took 4 bases from V and 10 from J; bases not matched to a gene: 12. CDR1 is SGHAT, CDR2 FQNNGV, per germline. CDR3 sequence reads: CASSYRQGRVLAFF. The CDR3 DNA sequence: TGTGCCAGCAGCTACAGACAGGGTCGGGTACTAGCTTTCTTT. Together with reference TRBV11-2 and TRBJ1-1, the CDR3 gives the full variable domain: EAGVAQSPRYKIIEKRQSVAFWCNPISGHATLYWYQQILGQGPKLLIQFQNNGVVDDSQLPKDRFSAERLKGVDSTLKIQPAKLEDSAVYLCASSYRQGRVLAFFGQGTRLTVV.

The rearrangement links TRBV7-3 to TRBJ2-5; the match to TRBD1 covers 9 bases. This CDR3 is 14 amino acids long. Trimming removed 5 bases from V and 2 bases from J; junction bases left unmatched: 3. Germline values: CDR1 SGHTA, CDR2 FQGTGA. The CDR3 reads CASSKGQGQETQYF. The CDR3 coding sequence is TGTGCCAGCAGCAAGGGACAGGGACAAGAGACCCAGTACTTC.

The chain uses TRBV5-1 and TRBJ2-7, with D possibly matching TRBD2 (6 bases). Between the trimmed V and J ends, which lost 4 bases and 6 bases, there was a span of 14 bases. The CDR3 has 13 amino acids. CDR1 and CDR2 from the germline V gene are SGHRS and YFSETQ. The CDR3 nucleotides read TGCGCCAGCAGCGCTCCCGGGACTCTCGAGCAGTACTTC. Amino acid sequence: CASSAPGTLEQYF.